This T cell receptor (beta chain) was sequenced in a study of T cells in Graves' hyperthyroidism and ophthalmopathy. Exclusions: uncontrolled infection, other autoimmune disease, pregnancy, lactation. Clinical symptoms, serum thyroxine and TRAb, thyroid ultrasound and orbital computed tomography were used for the diagnoses. The sample, blood from the first hyperthyroidism diagnosis, precedes any ophthalmopathy symptoms. The source of the PBMCs was over 8.5 ml of fresh peripheral blood. Germline V CDR1 and CDR2: MDHEN, SYDVKM. The CDR3 spans 18 residues. V gave up 6 bases and J gave up 0 bases; unmatched junction bases: 15. The investigators amplified TCR beta CDR3 regions from RNA transcripts. With the HTBI primer set, the TCR CDR3 went through a first round of RT-PCR. MiXCR was run by TCRdb on the multiplex PCR reads, yielding one entry per CDR3 protein. The repertoire has a few hundred thousand distinct CDR3 sequences, 11% to 15% of them found once; the top ten carry more than 5%.

Sequencing was performed on blood. This clonotype originated in a woman aged 30 to 39 with Graves' hyperthyroidism that later progressed to Graves' ophthalmopathy. The V and J genes are TRBV28 and TRBJ2-5; 8 nucleotides agree with TRBD1. DNA for the CDR3: TGTGCCAGCAGCTATTCCTTATACGGGGACAGGCACCAAGAGACCCAGTACTTC. Amino acid sequence: CASSYSLYGDRHQETQYF.